Included here is one TCR beta chain sequence, with context. This clonotype has just a few counts. No antigen is known for it. Per-nucleotide qualities are absent, and no much larger clonotype sits a single base away. Only healthy Caucasian donors were included. Three pairs of female monozygotic twins, all aged roughly 18 to 29 years, were included in the twin cohort. Positive isolation kits from Invitrogen were used to isolate CD4+ and CD8+ T cell populations. These data come from a study of identical twins (dated by TCRdb to 2015 to 2016). For the wider study: To test whether fetal clonotypes persist, this study deep-sequenced TCR alpha and beta repertoires from monozygotic twins, from unrelated adults of various ages, and from cord blood. To rule out contamination, replicate twin experiments were performed at different times with different library preparation protocols. The study at large found these results: In monozygotic twins, out-of-frame TCR alpha sharing was systematically underestimated by recombination models, although the models agreed with sharing between unrelated individuals. The excess sharing between twins in beta out-of-frame sequences was weaker because fewer shared sequences reduced the signal-to-noise ratio. Invariant T cells such as MAIT and iNKT could partly confound zero-insertion analyses, though diverse VJ usage argued against this for most clonotypes. Fewer insertions were carried by abundant cord blood beta clonotypes, a similar but weaker trend appeared in young adult naive repertoires, and no such trend appeared in memory repertoires. Compared with coincidental sharing between unrelated individuals, out-of-frame TCR alpha sequences shared between twins showed an excess of sequences with low generation probability. Because the same donors could not be followed over many years, conclusions were based on cross-sectional statistical analysis.

The protocol used for the library was 5' RACE. The instrument was an Illumina HiSeq 2000. A universal primer binding site was introduced by template switching, and a unique molecular identifier was present in the final cDNA, enabling accurate counting of TCR cDNA molecules. First-strand cDNA for TCR alpha and beta chains was synthesized from specific primers in the conserved constant-segment region. To control for contamination, every cDNA library carried two barcodes: a SMART-Mk sample barcode plus Illumina barcodes. Two successive PCR steps introduced TruSeq adapter sequences along with Illumina sample barcodes. Sequencing of the TCR alpha and beta cDNA libraries was done on the Illumina HiSeq platform using custom primers. The original pipeline was this. Unique molecular identifiers were extracted from raw reads with MiGEC, and CDR3 positions were determined with MiXCR. For each individual, recombination models were inferred using an EM algorithm with the repgenHMM and IGoR tools. The analysis of shared clonotypes was done with the tcR package in R, with sharing normalized by the product of cloneset sizes. To study raw recombination without the effects of thymic and clonal selection, out-of-frame nonproductive sequences were analyzed. The public reads were reanalyzed by TCRdb: fastp trimming at Q25, MiXCR alignment, in-frame beta chains only. Rows are unified per CDR3 protein, each entry keeping the most common DNA and genes. The V and J calls follow TCRdb's processing rather than the paper's. The sample has roughly 290,000 distinct CDR3 sequences on record, nearly 9.5% of them singletons. The top ten hold 7% to 8.5% of the sample.

These data also formed part of another study, on yellow fever vaccine responses in identical twins. As that second study puts it: The authors reported that the T cell response to vaccination in identical twins appeared partly convergent and partly personalized. The study precisely tracked vaccine-responding T cell clones in identical twins.

Material for sequencing was CD8+ T cells sorted from blood. The sequence came from a woman aged 18-29 years in good health.

The CDR3 corresponds to CASTSGDSYEQYF. The nucleotide sequence is TGTGCCAGCACCTCGGGAGACTCCTACGAGCAGTACTTC. The sequence links TRBV7-9 to TRBJ2-7; TRBD2 might be the D gene, on 6 matching bases. Deletion took 7 bases off V and 0 bases off J, with a span of 10 bases between the germline ends. CDR1 is given as SEHNR and CDR2 as FQNEAQ, both from the germline V gene (reference sequence). CDR3 length: 13 amino acids, cysteine to phenylalanine. Only the CDR3 region is kept as DNA, spanning 39 bases read in frame from base 1. The reference TRBV7-9 and TRBJ2-7 proteins fill in what lies around the CDR3, so the full variable domain reads DTGVSQNPRHKITKRGQNVTFRCDPISEHNRLYWYRQTLGQGPEFLTYFQNEAQLEKSRLLSDRFSAERPKGSFSTLEIQRTEQGDSAMYLCASTSGDSYEQYFGPGTRLTVT.